This T cell receptor (beta chain) was captured by sequencing in a study of vaccination and CD4 T cells after COVID-19. Specified treatment: approximately 11-day PBMC culture with coronavirus spike peptide pools or control peptides (ViraFEST assay). Harvesting of the unexposed donor's CD4+ T cells predated the COVID-19 pandemic (2011-2018). Probing of unexposed-donor CD4+ T cells with SARS-CoV-2 S/N and four cold-coronavirus spikes was done, cells permitting. Cultured CD4+ T-cell DNA underwent Oncomine TCR Beta short-read sequencing. The authors extracted genomic DNA from cultured CD4+ T cells. One entry per CDR3 protein, called by TCRdb with MiXCR from the PCR reads. The data contain roughly 10,000 distinct CDR3 sequences, roughly 30% of them singletons. The CDR3 runs to 13 residues. Per germline, CDR1 SGHTA and CDR2 FQGNSA. To note about this clonotype: Its antigen is not known. The junction departs from germline at one end; a sequencing error may be responsible.

The receptor was derived from a human donor in good health. The chain employs TRBV7-2 and TRBJ1-2; D is ambiguous. Input material: CD4+ T cells from blood, cultured in vitro. The CDR3 is CASSLDSLYGHTF. In DNA, the CDR3 is TGTGCCAGCAGCTTAGACAGCCTCTATGGCCACACCTTC. Full variable domain (missing parts from reference TRBV7-2 and TRBJ1-2): GAGVSQSPSNKVTEKGKDVELRCDPISGHTALYWYRQSLGQGLEFLIYFQGNSAPDKSGLPSDRFSAERTGGSVSTLTIQRTQQEDSAVYLCASSLDSLYGHTFGSGTRLTVV.